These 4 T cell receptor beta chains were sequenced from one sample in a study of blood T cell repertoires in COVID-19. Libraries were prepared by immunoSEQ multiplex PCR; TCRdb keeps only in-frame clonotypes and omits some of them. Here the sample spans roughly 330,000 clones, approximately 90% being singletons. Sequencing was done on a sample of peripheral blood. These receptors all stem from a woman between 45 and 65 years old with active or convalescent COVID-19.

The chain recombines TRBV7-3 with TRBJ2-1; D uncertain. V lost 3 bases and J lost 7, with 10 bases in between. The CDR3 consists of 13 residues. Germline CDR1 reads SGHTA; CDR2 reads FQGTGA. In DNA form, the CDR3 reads TGTGCCAGCAGCTTCGACAATGGGAATGAGCAGTTCTTC. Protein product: CASSFDNGNEQFF.

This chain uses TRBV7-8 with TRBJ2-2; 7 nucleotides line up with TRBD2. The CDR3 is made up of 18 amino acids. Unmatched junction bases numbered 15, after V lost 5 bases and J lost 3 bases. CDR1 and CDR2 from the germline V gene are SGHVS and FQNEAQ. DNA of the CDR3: TGTGCCAGCAGCCTGCGCCAACGGGGGGAGAAGCACACCGGGGAGCTGTTTTTT. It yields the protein CASSLRQRGEKHTGELFF.

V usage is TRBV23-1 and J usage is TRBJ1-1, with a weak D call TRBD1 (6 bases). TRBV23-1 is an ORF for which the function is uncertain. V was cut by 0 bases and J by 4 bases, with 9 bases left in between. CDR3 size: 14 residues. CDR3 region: CASSQSPGATEAFF. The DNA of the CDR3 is TGCGCCAGCAGTCAATCCCCAGGGGCCACTGAAGCTTTCTTT.

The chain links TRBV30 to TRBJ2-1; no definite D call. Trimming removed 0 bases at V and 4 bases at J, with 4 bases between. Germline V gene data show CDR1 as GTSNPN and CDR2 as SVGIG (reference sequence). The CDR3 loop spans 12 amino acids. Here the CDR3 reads CAWSVGYNEQFF. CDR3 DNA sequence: TGTGCCTGGAGTGTCGGTTACAATGAGCAGTTCTTC.